This TCR beta chain was captured by sequencing in a study of cytomegalovirus exposure and HLA in healthy donors. The repertoire was sequenced with immunoSEQ multiplex PCR; TCRdb's copy has only in-frame clones and lacks some. The top ten clones hold roughly 2% of a sample with under 250,000 clones, around 87% of them seen once. This CDR3 has 14 amino acids. Germline loops: CDR1 MDHEN, CDR2 SYDVKM. The ends were cut back, 4 bases at V and 3 bases at J, with 12 bases in the middle. The V call is TRBV28, the J call TRBJ1-1; D ambiguous. The sample comprised PBMCs. The sequence was obtained from a woman aged 18-29 years in good health and CMV-seropositive. The CDR3 is CASSWNPGYTEAFF. The CDR3 DNA reads TGTGCCAGCAGTTGGAACCCGGGGTACACTGAAGCTTTCTTT.